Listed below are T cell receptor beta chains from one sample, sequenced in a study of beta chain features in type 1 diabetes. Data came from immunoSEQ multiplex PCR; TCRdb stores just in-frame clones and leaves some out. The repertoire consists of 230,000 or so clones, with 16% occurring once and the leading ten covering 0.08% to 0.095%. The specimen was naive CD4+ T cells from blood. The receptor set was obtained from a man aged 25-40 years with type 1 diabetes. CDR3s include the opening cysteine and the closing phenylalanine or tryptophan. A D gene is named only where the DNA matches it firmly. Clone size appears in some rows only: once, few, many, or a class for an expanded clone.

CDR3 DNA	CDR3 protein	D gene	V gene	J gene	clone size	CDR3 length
TGTGCCAGTAGTATCGGAACAGGCACAGATACGCAGTATTTT	CASSIGTGTDTQYF	NA	TRBV19	TRBJ2-3	few	14
TGTGCCACCACCCCCGAACGGAACACAGATACGCAGTATTTT	CATTPERNTDTQYF	NA	TRBV28	TRBJ2-3	few	14
TGCGCCAGCAGCGCCCCGCCCCAAGAGACCCAGTACTTC	CASSAPPQETQYF	NA	TRBV5-1	TRBJ2-5	NA	13
TGTGCCAGCACTCCCCAAGCGGGAGCCTCGGCCTACGAGCAGTACTTC	CASTPQAGASAYEQYF	TRBD2	TRBV2	TRBJ2-7	few	16
TGCAGCGTTGGCTACGACTACGAGCAGTACTTC	CSVGYDYEQYF	NA	TRBV29-1	TRBJ2-7	NA	11
TGTGCCAGCAGCTTAAAAGTCGGCTCCTACGAGCAGTACTTC	CASSLKVGSYEQYF	NA	TRBV7-3	TRBJ2-7	few	14
TGTGCCAGCAGCAAGACTAGCGGGATCTCCTACGAGCAGTACTTC	CASSKTSGISYEQYF	TRBD2	TRBV7-9	TRBJ2-7	NA	15
TGTGCCAGCAGCGTAATGACAGGGGACGAGCAGTACTTC	CASSVMTGDEQYF	TRBD1	TRBV9	TRBJ2-7	NA	13
TGCAGCGTTGCTTGGAGCCTACAGTACGAGCAGTACTTC	CSVAWSLQYEQYF	NA	TRBV29-1	TRBJ2-7	NA	13
TGCAGCGTCGACTCTCCCCCCGGTGGGGCTAAACGGGATACGCAGTATTTT	CSVDSPPGGAKRDTQYF	NA	TRBV29-1	TRBJ2-3	NA	17
TGCGCCAGCAGCGTCACCGGGACGGATTCCTACGAGCAGTACTTC	CASSVTGTDSYEQYF	NA	TRBV5-1	TRBJ2-7	NA	15
TGTGCCAGCAGCTTGGACAGCTACTCTGGAAACACCATATATTTT	CASSLDSYSGNTIYF	NA	TRBV5-4	TRBJ1-3	few	15
TGTGCCAGCACCCGGGACTTTAGCTCCTACGAGCAGTACTTC	CASTRDFSSYEQYF	NA	TRBV6-5	TRBJ2-7	NA	14
TGCAGCGTTGACAAGGGGGCCAGGACCGGGGAGCTGTTTTTT	CSVDKGARTGELFF	TRBD1	TRBV29-1	TRBJ2-2	few	14
TGTGCCTGGGGGACTAGCTTACAAGAGACCCAGTACTTC	CAWGTSLQETQYF	TRBD2	TRBV30	TRBJ2-5	NA	13
TGCAGTGCCCTGAGGAATGAGCAGTTCTTC	CSALRNEQFF	NA	TRBV20-1	TRBJ2-1	NA	10
TGCAGCGTTATGGAGACCTACAATGAGCAGTTCTTC	CSVMETYNEQFF	NA	TRBV29-1	TRBJ2-1	NA	12
TGCGCCAGCAGCTTAGGGCCAAGCTCCTACAATGAGCAGTTCTTC	CASSLGPSSYNEQFF	NA	TRBV5-1	TRBJ2-1	NA	15
TGCGCCAGCAGCTGGGCGACTAGATCGAGCACAGATACGCAGTATTTT	CASSWATRSSTDTQYF	NA	TRBV5-1	TRBJ2-3	few	16
TGCGCCAGCAGGGGGACTAGCGCGAAAAACACCGGGGAGCTGTTTTTT	CASRGTSAKNTGELFF	TRBD2	TRBV4-1	TRBJ2-2	few	16
TGTGCCAGCAGTCCATTCGGACAGGGCTTCTCCTACGAGCAGTACTTC	CASSPFGQGFSYEQYF	TRBD1	TRBV28	TRBJ2-7	NA	16
TGCGCCAGCAGCCAAGAGGCGACTCCTAGCACAGATACGCAGTATTTT	CASSQEATPSTDTQYF	NA	TRBV4-1	TRBJ2-3	few	16
TGTGCCAGCAGTTACGGTAGCGGGAGGCACAATGAGCAGTTCTTC	CASSYGSGRHNEQFF	TRBD2	TRBV6-6	TRBJ2-1	once	15
TGCAGCGCCGAAACCGGGACATCAGATCAGCCCCAGCATTTT	CSAETGTSDQPQHF	NA	TRBV29-1	TRBJ1-5	NA	14
TGTGCCATCAGTCCATCCAGGGAGGGGAGCAATCAGCCCCAGCATTTT	CAISPSREGSNQPQHF	NA	TRBV10-3	TRBJ1-5	NA	16
TGTGCCACCAGCAAAAGGACAAGCCAAGAGACCCAGTACTTC	CATSKRTSQETQYF	NA	TRBV15	TRBJ2-5	NA	14
TGTGCCAGCAGTGTTAGCCCCTCCTCCTACGAGCAGTACTTC	CASSVSPSSYEQYF	NA	TRBV2	TRBJ2-7	NA	14
TGTGCCACCAAGGGCCCGGGACAGGGGGCCGATGAGCAGTTCTTC	CATKGPGQGADEQFF	TRBD1	TRBV15	TRBJ2-1	few	15
TGTGCCAGCGGAGGGGAACGGACTAACTATGGCTACACCTTC	CASGGERTNYGYTF	NA	TRBV7-9	TRBJ1-2	few	14
TGTGCCAGCCTGAGGACTAGCTCCGCAGATACGCAGTATTTT	CASLRTSSADTQYF	TRBD2	TRBV2	TRBJ2-3	NA	14
TGTGCCTGGAGTGTAACCATTCAGTACTTC	CAWSVTIQYF	NA	TRBV30	TRBJ2-4	NA	10
TGCGCCAGCAGCTTGGGGAGACAGGGTTCTGAAGCTTTCTTT	CASSLGRQGSEAFF	TRBD1	TRBV5-1	TRBJ1-1	NA	14
TGTGCCAGCAGCGTAGAGGGAGCCTCCGAGCAGTACTTC	CASSVEGASEQYF	NA	TRBV9	TRBJ2-7	few	13
TGTGCCAGCAGCGTCATATCTGAGAATGAGCAGTTCTTC	CASSVISENEQFF	NA	TRBV9	TRBJ2-1	NA	13
TGTGCCAGCTCACCTCGGACCGGGGAGCTGTTTTTT	CASSPRTGELFF	NA	TRBV18	TRBJ2-2	few	12
TGTGCCAGTTTGGACAATAGGGAGGGACCAGCCAAAAACATTCAGTACTTC	CASLDNREGPAKNIQYF	TRBD2	TRBV28	TRBJ2-4	few	17
TGTGCCAGCAGACTAGCGGGCCAAGAGACCCAGTACTTC	CASRLAGQETQYF	TRBD2	TRBV28	TRBJ2-5	NA	13
TGTGCCAGCAGTTTGTCAAAGGGGGGGATGGAGACCCAGTACTTC	CASSLSKGGMETQYF	NA	TRBV27	TRBJ2-5	NA	15
TGTGCCTCAAGAACTAGGCAAGAGACCCAGTACTTC	CASRTRQETQYF	NA	TRBV30	TRBJ2-5	NA	12
TGTGCCAGTGGCGAAACAGGGCCCTACGAGCAGTACTTC	CASGETGPYEQYF	NA	TRBV28	TRBJ2-7	few	13
TGTGCCTGGAACCAGGGACTCGTTGAAAAACTGTTTTTT	CAWNQGLVEKLFF	NA	TRBV30	TRBJ1-4	few	13
TGCAGCGTTGAACTAGCGGAGATCTACAATGAGCAGTTCTTC	CSVELAEIYNEQFF	TRBD2	TRBV29-1	TRBJ2-1	few	14
TGTGCCAGCTCCCCCCAAACTGGGGCCAACGTCCTGACTTTC	CASSPQTGANVLTF	NA	TRBV18	TRBJ2-6	few	14
TGTGCCAGCAAGGTCGGGGCCAACGTCCTGACTTTC	CASKVGANVLTF	NA	TRBV25-1	TRBJ2-6	few	12
TGTGCCAGCAGCTTAGGACTAGCGGCCTTCAATGAGCAGTTCTTC	CASSLGLAAFNEQFF	TRBD2	TRBV11-2	TRBJ2-1	NA	15
TGTGCCAGCAGTGACAGCAGGGGGGCGGGAGAGACCCAGTACTTC	CASSDSRGAGETQYF	NA	TRBV25-1	TRBJ2-5	few	15